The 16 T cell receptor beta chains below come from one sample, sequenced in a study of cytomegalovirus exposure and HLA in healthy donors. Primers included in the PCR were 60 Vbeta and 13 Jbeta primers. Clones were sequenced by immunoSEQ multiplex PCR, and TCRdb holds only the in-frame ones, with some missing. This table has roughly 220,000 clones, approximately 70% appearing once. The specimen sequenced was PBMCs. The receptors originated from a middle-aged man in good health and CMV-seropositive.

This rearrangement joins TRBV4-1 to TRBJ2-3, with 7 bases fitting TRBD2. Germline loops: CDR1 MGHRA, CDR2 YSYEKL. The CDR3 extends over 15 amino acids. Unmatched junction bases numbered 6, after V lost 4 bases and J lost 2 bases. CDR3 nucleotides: TGCGCCAGCAGCCTCAGGGAGGGCCACACAGATACGCAGTATTTT. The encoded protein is CASSLREGHTDTQYF.

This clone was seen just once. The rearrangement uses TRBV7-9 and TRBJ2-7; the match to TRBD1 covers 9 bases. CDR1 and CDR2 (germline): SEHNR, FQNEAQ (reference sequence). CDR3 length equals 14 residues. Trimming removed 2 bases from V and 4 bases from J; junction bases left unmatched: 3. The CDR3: CASSLPGQGYEQYF. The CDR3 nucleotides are TGTGCCAGCAGCTTACCGGGACAGGGATACGAGCAGTACTTC. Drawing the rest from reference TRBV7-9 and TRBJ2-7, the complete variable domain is DTGVSQNPRHKITKRGQNVTFRCDPISEHNRLYWYRQTLGQGPEFLTYFQNEAQLEKSRLLSDRFSAERPKGSFSTLEIQRTEQGDSAMYLCASSLPGQGYEQYFGPGTRLTVT.

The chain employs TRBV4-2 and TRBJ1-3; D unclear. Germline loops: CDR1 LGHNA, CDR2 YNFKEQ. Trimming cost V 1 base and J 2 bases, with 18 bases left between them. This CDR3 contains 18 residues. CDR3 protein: CASSQAMRVEPPGNTIYF. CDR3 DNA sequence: TGTGCCAGCAGCCAAGCCATGAGGGTCGAACCTCCTGGAAACACCATATATTTT.

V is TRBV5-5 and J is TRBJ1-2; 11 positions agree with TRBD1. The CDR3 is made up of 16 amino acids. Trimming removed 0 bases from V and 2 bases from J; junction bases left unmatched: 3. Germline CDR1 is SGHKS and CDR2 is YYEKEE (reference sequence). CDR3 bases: TGTGCCAGCAGCTTGGCCCGGACAGGGGGCAACTATGGCTACACCTTC. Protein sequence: CASSLARTGGNYGYTF.

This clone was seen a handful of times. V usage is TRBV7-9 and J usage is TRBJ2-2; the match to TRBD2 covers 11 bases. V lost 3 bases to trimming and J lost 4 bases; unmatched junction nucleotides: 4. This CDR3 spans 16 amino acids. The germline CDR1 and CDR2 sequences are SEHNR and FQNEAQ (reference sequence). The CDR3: CASSFPLAGATGELFF. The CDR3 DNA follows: TGTGCCAGCAGCTTCCCACTAGCGGGGGCCACCGGGGAGCTGTTTTTT.

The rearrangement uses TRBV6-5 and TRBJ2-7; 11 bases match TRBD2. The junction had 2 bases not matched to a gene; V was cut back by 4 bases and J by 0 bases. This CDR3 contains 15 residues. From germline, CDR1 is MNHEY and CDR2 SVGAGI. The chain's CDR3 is CASSLAGGYSYEQYF. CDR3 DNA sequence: TGTGCCAGCAGTTTAGCGGGGGGGTACTCCTACGAGCAGTACTTC.

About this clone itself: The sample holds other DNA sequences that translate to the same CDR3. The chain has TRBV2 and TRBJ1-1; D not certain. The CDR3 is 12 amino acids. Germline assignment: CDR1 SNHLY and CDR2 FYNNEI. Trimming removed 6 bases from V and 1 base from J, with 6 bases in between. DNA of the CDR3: TGTGCCAGCAGGCCGGGGAACACTGAAGCTTTCTTT. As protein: CASRPGNTEAFF.

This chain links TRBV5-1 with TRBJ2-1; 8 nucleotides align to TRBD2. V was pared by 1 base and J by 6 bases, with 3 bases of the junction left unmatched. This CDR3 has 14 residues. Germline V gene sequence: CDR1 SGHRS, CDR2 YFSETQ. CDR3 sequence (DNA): TGCGCCAGCAGCTTGTGGAGCGGGGGCAATGAGCAGTTCTTC. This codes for CASSLWSGGNEQFF. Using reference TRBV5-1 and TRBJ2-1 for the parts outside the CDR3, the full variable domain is KAGVTQTPRYLIKTRGQQVTLSCSPISGHRSVSWYQQTPGQGLQFLFEYFSETQRNKGNFPGRFSGRQFSNSRSEMNVSTLELGDSALYLCASSLWSGGNEQFFGPGTRLTVL.

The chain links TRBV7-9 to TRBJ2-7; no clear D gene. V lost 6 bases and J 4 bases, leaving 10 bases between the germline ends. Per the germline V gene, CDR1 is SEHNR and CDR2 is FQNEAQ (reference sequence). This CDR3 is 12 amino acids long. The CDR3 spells CASSRTSYEQYF. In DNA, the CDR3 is TGTGCCAGCAGTCGAACATCTTACGAGCAGTACTTC.

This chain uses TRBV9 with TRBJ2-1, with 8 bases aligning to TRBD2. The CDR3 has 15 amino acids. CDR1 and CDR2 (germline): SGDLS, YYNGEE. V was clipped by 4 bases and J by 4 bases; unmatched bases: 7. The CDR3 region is CASSPRVAGYNEQFF. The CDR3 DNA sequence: TGTGCCAGCAGCCCTCGGGTAGCGGGGTACAATGAGCAGTTCTTC.

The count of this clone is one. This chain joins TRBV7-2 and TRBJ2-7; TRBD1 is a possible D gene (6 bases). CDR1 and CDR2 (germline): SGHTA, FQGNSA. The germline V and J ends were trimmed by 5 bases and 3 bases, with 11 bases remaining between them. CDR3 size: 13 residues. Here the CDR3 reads CASSQGQDYEQYF. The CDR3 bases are TGTGCCAGCAGCCAGGGGCAGGACTACGAGCAGTACTTC. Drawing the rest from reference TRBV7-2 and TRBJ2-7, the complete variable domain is GAGVSQSPSNKVTEKGKDVELRCDPISGHTALYWYRQSLGQGLEFLIYFQGNSAPDKSGLPSDRFSAERTGGSVSTLTIQRTQQEDSAVYLCASSQGQDYEQYFGPGTRLTVT.

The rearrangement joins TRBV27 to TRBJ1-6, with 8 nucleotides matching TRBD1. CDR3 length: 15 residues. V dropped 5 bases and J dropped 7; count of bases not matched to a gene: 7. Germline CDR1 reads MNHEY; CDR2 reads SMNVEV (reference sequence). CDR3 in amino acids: CASSHSGGVNSPLHF. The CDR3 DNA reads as TGTGCCAGCAGTCACTCAGGGGGCGTCAATTCACCCCTCCACTTT.

The CDR3 region is CASSPRTTGEAFF. CDR3 bases: TGCGCCAGCAGCCCAAGGACGACAGGGGAGGCTTTCTTT. The V call is TRBV4-1, the J call TRBJ1-1, with TRBD1 matching over 8 bases. CDR1 and CDR2 (germline): MGHRA, YSYEKL. J lost 11 bases, V lost 4 bases, and 9 bases had no gene match. The CDR3 is made up of 13 amino acids.

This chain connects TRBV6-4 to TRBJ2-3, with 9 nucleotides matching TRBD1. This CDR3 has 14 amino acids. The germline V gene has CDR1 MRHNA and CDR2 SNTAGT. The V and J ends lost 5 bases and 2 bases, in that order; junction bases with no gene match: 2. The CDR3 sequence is CASSRDRATDTQYF. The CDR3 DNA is TGTGCCAGCAGTAGGGACAGGGCCACAGATACGCAGTATTTT.

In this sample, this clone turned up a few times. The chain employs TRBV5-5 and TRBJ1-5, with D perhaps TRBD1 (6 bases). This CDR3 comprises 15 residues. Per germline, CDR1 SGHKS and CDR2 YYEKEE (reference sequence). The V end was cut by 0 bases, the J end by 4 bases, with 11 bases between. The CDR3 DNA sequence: TGTGCCAGCAGCTTGGAAGGGGGTTATAATCAGCCCCAGCATTTT. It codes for CASSLEGGYNQPQHF.

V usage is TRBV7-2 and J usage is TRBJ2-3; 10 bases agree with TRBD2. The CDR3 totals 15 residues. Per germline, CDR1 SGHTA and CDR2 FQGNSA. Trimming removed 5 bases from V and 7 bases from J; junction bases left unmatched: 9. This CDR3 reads CASSRSGGAANTQYF. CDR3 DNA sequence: TGTGCCAGCAGCCGCAGCGGGGGGGCCGCAAATACGCAGTATTTT.